This T cell receptor beta chain appears in the sequencing data of a study of T-cell reconstitution after alpha-beta-depleted transplantation in children. This CDR3 is 17 amino acids long. Germline CDR1 reads MDHEN; CDR2 reads SYDVKM. Trimming cost V 5 bases and J 4 bases; bases outside gene matches: 13. Library preparation (for TCRbeta) was performed with unique molecular identifiers. A single record per CDR3 protein comes from TCRdb applying MiXCR to the PCR reads. The sample includes under 300,000 distinct CDR3 sequences, around 8.9% seen only once; the top ten take 5% to 5.5%. This clonotype was detected ten times or more.

This clonotype originated in a human donor who donated a stem cell graft to a child with SCID. The V call is TRBV28, the J call TRBJ1-3; 8 bases map to TRBD1. The specimen was PBMCs from the stem cell graft donor, collected from the stem cell graft. CDR3 coding DNA: TGTGCCAGCAGTCCGGTGGGGCAGGGGGCATCGGGAAACACCATATATTTT. Its translation: CASSPVGQGASGNTIYF.